These T cell receptor beta chains were read from a single sample in a study of T-cell reconstitution after alpha-beta-depleted transplantation in children. TCRdb called the PCR reads again in MiXCR, with one record for every CDR3 protein. The data hold some 300,000 distinct CDR3 sequences, with less than 9.5% observed a single time. This specimen consisted of peripheral blood, obtained 360 days after TCRalphabeta/CD19-depleted stem cell transplant. Receptors originate from a female patient aged 2 to 10 who had a stem cell transplant for Fanconi anemia, so the T cells may come from the graft donor. CDR3s include the opening cysteine and the closing phenylalanine or tryptophan. D genes are given only for firm matches. Expanded clones get a size class; other rows say once, few or many, or leave the size out.

size	V	D	J	DNA	CDR3
many	TRBV5-5	-	TRBJ2-7	TGTGCCAGCACCCGAGGAGATTTCGGCTACGAGCAGTACTTC	CASTRGDFGYEQYF
many	TRBV7-2	-	TRBJ2-1	TGTGCCAGCAGCTTCTGGCGAGACAATGAGCAGTTCTTC	CASSFWRDNEQFF
-	TRBV2	TRBD1	TRBJ1-6	TGTGCCAGCAGTGAGGAAGTGCTTCGACAGGGGGTGAATTCACCCCTCCACTTT	CASSEEVLRQGVNSPLHF
few	TRBV4-3	TRBD1	TRBJ2-5	TGCGCCAGCAGCCAAGTAGACAGGGGGCTACAAGAGACCCAGTACTTC	CASSQVDRGLQETQYF
many	TRBV28	-	TRBJ2-3	TGTGCCCTAGGGCAATCGGGAGAGGTTCTTACGCAGTATTTT	CALGQSGEVLTQYF
many	TRBV18	TRBD2	TRBJ2-3	TGTGCCAGCTCACCATATCCAGCGGGGTCGACAGATACGCAGTATTTT	CASSPYPAGSTDTQYF
few	TRBV5-1	-	TRBJ2-2	TGCGCCAGCAGCCGGGGCCCACGCACCGGGGAGCTGTTTTTT	CASSRGPRTGELFF
many	TRBV6-5	-	TRBJ2-5	TGTGCCAGCAGTTATTGGGGAGAGACCCAGTACTTC	CASSYWGETQYF
-	TRBV6-5	-	TRBJ2-3	TGTGCCAGCAGTTACTCGTCCGTGTCGCGGGCAGATACGCAGTATTTT	CASSYSSVSRADTQYF
-	TRBV7-2	-	TRBJ2-3	TGTGCCAGCAGCTTAGCTCAACCAACAGATACGCAGTATTTT	CASSLAQPTDTQYF
few	TRBV5-1	-	TRBJ2-7	TGCGCCAGCAGCGGCAGTCACAGGGTCTACGAGCAGTACTTC	CASSGSHRVYEQYF
many	TRBV5-1	-	TRBJ1-1	TGCGCCAGCAGCTTACTCGGCACTGAAGCTTTCTTT	CASSLLGTEAFF
few	TRBV7-9	-	TRBJ2-2	TGTGCCAGCAAACCAAGCAAGGGCCAAACCGGGGAGCTGTTTTTT	CASKPSKGQTGELFF
many	TRBV7-2	TRBD2	TRBJ2-1	TGTGCCAGCAGCGTAATAGCGGGCTCCTACAATGAGCAGTTCTTC	CASSVIAGSYNEQFF
few	TRBV11-2	-	TRBJ2-7	TGTGCCAGCAACCATCGTGACAGTTATTACGAGCAGTACTTC	CASNHRDSYYEQYF
-	TRBV11-1	TRBD1	TRBJ1-2	TGTGCCAGCAGCCGCTACGGGGACAGGGATTATGGCTACACCTTC	CASSRYGDRDYGYTF
-	TRBV5-1	TRBD2	TRBJ2-7	TGCGCCAGCAGCCCCCCGGGACTAGCGGGAGGGCCCCACGAGCAGTACTTC	CASSPPGLAGGPHEQYF
-	TRBV2	TRBD1	TRBJ1-2	TGTGCCAGCAGTGAAGTGAGGGACAGCGCCTACTATGGCTACACCTTC	CASSEVRDSAYYGYTF
many	TRBV7-9	TRBD2	TRBJ2-7	TGTGCCAGCAGCTTAGGACTAGCGGGAGTCTACGAGCAGTACTTC	CASSLGLAGVYEQYF
-	TRBV18	TRBD2	TRBJ2-7	TGTGCCAGCTCATCGGGACTAGGTGACGAGCAGTACTTC	CASSSGLGDEQYF
-	TRBV11-2	TRBD2	TRBJ2-3	TGTGCCAGCAGCTTAGTTCTAGCGGGGGGGAGCACAGATACGCAGTATTTT	CASSLVLAGGSTDTQYF
many	TRBV7-8	TRBD1	TRBJ2-1	TGTGCCAGCAGCCCCAGACAGGGAAACATCAATGAGCAGTTCTTC	CASSPRQGNINEQFF
-	TRBV14	-	TRBJ2-2	TGTGCCAGCAGCACACTCAGGACCGGGGAGCTGTTTTTT	CASSTLRTGELFF
few	TRBV6-5	TRBD1	TRBJ2-7	TGTGCCAGCAGTTACGTAGACAGGGATGGCGAGCAGTACTTC	CASSYVDRDGEQYF
many	TRBV27	-	TRBJ2-6	TGTGCCAGCAGTCCCCAAAGCTCTGGGGCCAACGTCCTGACTTTC	CASSPQSSGANVLTF
-	TRBV14	-	TRBJ1-2	TGTGCCAGCAGCTCATTCTATGGCTACACCTTC	CASSSFYGYTF
many	TRBV6-2/TRBV6-3	-	TRBJ2-7	TGTGCCAGCAGTTACCGGCAGGCTACGTACGAGCAGTACTTC	CASSYRQATYEQYF
-	TRBV19	-	TRBJ2-3	TGTGCCAGTAGTACGGGACTTCATACGCAGTATTTT	CASSTGLHTQYF
many	TRBV5-1	TRBD1	TRBJ1-1	TGCGCCAGCGGGGGGACAGAAGGTATCAAAGCTTTCTTT	CASGGTEGIKAFF
many	TRBV10-3	-	TRBJ1-5	TGTGCCATCAGTGACTCGGCAGGGGTTGGGCAGCCCCAGCATTTT	CAISDSAGVGQPQHF
many	TRBV6-2/TRBV6-3	TRBD1	TRBJ2-7	TGTGCCAGCAGTCGACTACAGGGGACCCCCTACGAGCAGTACTTC	CASSRLQGTPYEQYF
few	TRBV18	-	TRBJ2-5	TGTGCCAGCTCACCAACTAGTTCAGAGACCCAGTACTTC	CASSPTSSETQYF
many	TRBV28	-	TRBJ2-7	TGTGCCAGCACCGAGGACCTTGACTCCTACGAGCAGTACTTC	CASTEDLDSYEQYF
-	TRBV30	-	TRBJ2-7	TGTGCCTGGAGAACATATTACGAGCAGTACTTC	CAWRTYYEQYF
many	TRBV27	-	TRBJ1-1	TGTGCCAGCCAGGGGACCACCATTAACACTGAAGCTTTCTTT	CASQGTTINTEAFF
many	TRBV10-3	TRBD2	TRBJ2-1	TGTGCCATCAGTGAGTACCGCGGGACTAGCGGGATCTCGGCCCACAATGAGCAGTTCTTC	CAISEYRGTSGISAHNEQFF
many	TRBV12-3/TRBV12-4	TRBD1	TRBJ2-2	TGTGCCAGCCGAAATAGACAGGGGCCCAACACCGGGGAGCTGTTTTTT	CASRNRQGPNTGELFF
few	TRBV10-3	-	TRBJ2-1	TGTGCCATCAGCCCCTGGGCCGGGCTCTCCCACGGAGGCTCCTACAATGAGCAGTTCTTC	CAISPWAGLSHGGSYNEQFF
-	TRBV5-1	TRBD1	TRBJ1-1	TGCGCCAGCAGCCCCTACACAGGGGACACTGAAGCTTTCTTT	CASSPYTGDTEAFF
many	TRBV12-3/TRBV12-4	-	TRBJ2-1	TGTGCCAGCAGCCGACTCCTAGAGCAGTTCTTC	CASSRLLEQFF
many	TRBV12-3/TRBV12-4	-	TRBJ2-2	TGTGCCAGCAGTTTCCTATTGGGGGAGGAGAACACCGGGGAGCTGTTTTTT	CASSFLLGEENTGELFF
-	TRBV5-5	-	TRBJ1-2	TGTGCCAGCAGCTTGGTGGATTTCCGTACAGGGCCAAACTATGGCTACACCTTC	CASSLVDFRTGPNYGYTF
-	TRBV20-1	-	TRBJ2-3	TGCAGTGCTCGACGACTAGTTGGGGGCACAGATACGCAGTATTTT	CSARRLVGGTDTQYF
-	TRBV5-1	-	TRBJ2-2	TGCGCCAGCAGCTTGTTTTGGGGAACCGGGGAGCTGTTTTTT	CASSLFWGTGELFF
few	TRBV3-1	-	TRBJ2-7	TGTGCCAGCAGCCAAGATCCTCATAGCGACCTCTACGAGCAGTACTTC	CASSQDPHSDLYEQYF
few	TRBV12-3/TRBV12-4	TRBD1	TRBJ1-6	TGTGCCAGCAGCGACAGGGCGCGGAATTCACCCCTCCACTTT	CASSDRARNSPLHF
many	TRBV10-3	-	TRBJ1-2	TGTGCCATCAGTGCGGGCTATGGCTACACCTTC	CAISAGYGYTF
many	TRBV12-3/TRBV12-4	-	TRBJ2-5	TGTGCCAGCGGAAGGGGTGGCCAAGAGACCCAGTACTTC	CASGRGGQETQYF
many	TRBV5-1	TRBD1	TRBJ1-3	TGCGCCAGCAGCCTGGGACAGCGCGGAAACACCATATATTTT	CASSLGQRGNTIYF